These 22 T cell receptor beta chains share one sample of origin, sequenced in a study of blood T cell repertoires in COVID-19. The assay was immunoSEQ multiplex PCR, and TCRdb's table has in-frame clones only and misses some. The sample has over 250,000 clones, 88% seen once. The sample taken for sequencing was peripheral blood. The receptors shown here come from a woman aged 40 to 50 who had recovered from COVID-19.

The chain uses TRBV5-1 and TRBJ2-7; the match to TRBD1 covers 11 bases. This CDR3 is built from 15 residues. Germline CDR1 reads SGHRS; CDR2 reads YFSETQ. J was trimmed by 9 bases and V by 0 bases; bases with no gene match: 8. This CDR3 is CASSLAPGQGGGQYF. CDR3 DNA: TGCGCCAGCAGCTTGGCCCCGGGACAGGGGGGCGGGCAGTACTTC.

The CDR3 bases are TGTGCCAGCAGCAAAGACCCGGGACAGGGGGGCTACGAGCAGTACGTC. It codes for CASSKDPGQGGYEQYV. This chain links TRBV21-1 with TRBJ2-7; TRBD1, as called in the table, went unchecked against the DNA. TRBV21-1 counts as a pseudogene. The CDR3 is 16 residues long.

This chain joins TRBV10-1 and TRBJ2-1; unclear D gene. The germline V gene encodes CDR1 WNHNN and CDR2 SYGVQD (reference sequence). The CDR3 length is 16 residues. V lost 0 bases and J lost 4, with 13 bases in between. The CDR3 is CASSESMARSYNEQFF. CDR3 nucleotide sequence: TGCGCCAGCAGTGAGTCGATGGCGCGGTCTTACAATGAGCAGTTCTTC.

This rearrangement joins TRBV5-4 to TRBJ2-5; D is perhaps TRBD2 (6 bases). This CDR3 region has 15 residues. V was shortened by 3 bases and J by 5 bases, with 17 bases between the two germline ends. CDR1 and CDR2 (germline): SGHNT, YYREEE (reference sequence). CDR3 sequence (DNA): TGTGCCAGCAGCTCAGTCGGGACTCAGTGGGAGACCCAGTACTTC. This encodes CASSSVGTQWETQYF. The full variable domain, with the rest looked up from reference TRBV5-4 and TRBJ2-5, is ETGVTQSPTHLIKTRGQQVTLRCSSQSGHNTVSWYQQALGQGPQFIFQYYREEENGRGNFPPRFSGLQFPNYSSELNVNALELDDSALYLCASSSVGTQWETQYFGPGTRLLVL.

The chain recombines TRBV10-1 with TRBJ1-1; no clear D gene. The CDR3 consists of 12 residues. The V end was cut by 2 bases, the J end by 8 bases, with 9 bases between. From germline, CDR1 is WNHNN and CDR2 SYGVQD (reference sequence). CDR3 sequence: CASSERGTEAFF. Here the CDR3 DNA reads TGCGCCAGCAGTGAGCGGGGTACAGAAGCTTTCTTT.

The CDR3 reads CASSVGGGEAFF. The CDR3, as DNA: TGTGCCAGCAGCGTAGGTGGGGGGGAAGCTTTCTTT. The chain employs TRBV9 and TRBJ1-1, with D tentatively TRBD1 (5 bases). Trimming left V 0 bases short and J 8 bases short, with 8 bases between. The length of the CDR3 is 12 residues. Germline assignment: CDR1 SGDLS and CDR2 YYNGEE.

V is TRBV4-3 and J is TRBJ2-1, with TRBD2 matching over 15 bases. V was pared by 0 bases and J by 7 bases, with 10 bases of the junction left unmatched. The germline V gene encodes CDR1 LGHNA and CDR2 YSLEER. This CDR3 region has 19 residues. The DNA for the CDR3 is TGCGCCAGCAGCCAAGATCCCGGGACTAGCGGGAGGTCTGGGAATGAGCAGTTCTTC. Amino acids: CASSQDPGTSGRSGNEQFF.

The chain recombines TRBV9 with TRBJ2-5, with TRBD1 matching over 8 bases. Unmatched junction bases numbered 9, after V lost 6 bases and J lost 5 bases. CDR1 and CDR2 from the germline V gene are SGDLS and YYNGEE. The length of the CDR3 is 14 residues. CDR3 protein: CASTRSGGGETQYF. The CDR3 coding sequence is TGTGCCAGCACCAGATCAGGGGGCGGGGAGACCCAGTACTTC.

This chain joins TRBV30 and TRBJ1-2; 7 nucleotides match TRBD1. This CDR3 comprises 13 residues. Looked up from germline, CDR1 is GTSNPN and CDR2 is SVGIG (reference sequence). V lost 0 bases and J lost 7; bases outside the gene matches: 5. The CDR3 DNA reads TGTGCCTGGAGTGTACCGACAGGGCCTGGCTACACCTTC. Translation: CAWSVPTGPGYTF.

The V and J genes are TRBV9 and TRBJ2-5; 8 bases map to TRBD2. The CDR3 covers 15 residues. Germline CDR1 and CDR2: SGDLS and YYNGEE. Trimming took 6 bases from V and 3 from J; bases not matched to a gene: 10. The CDR3 sequence is CASTTSGGSEETQYF. CDR3 DNA: TGTGCCAGCACCACGTCGGGGGGGAGTGAAGAGACCCAGTACTTC. Full variable domain (remainder filled in from reference TRBV9 and TRBJ2-5): DSGVTQTPKHLITATGQRVTLRCSPRSGDLSVYWYQQSLDQGLQFLIQYYNGEERAKGNILERFSAQQFPDLHSELNLSSLELGDSALYFCASTTSGGSEETQYFGPGTRLLVL.

In nucleotides, the CDR3 is TGTGCCTGGAGTGGGGGACTAGCGGGGTGGGATACGCAGTATTTT. Translated: CAWSGGLAGWDTQYF. The chain employs TRBV30 and TRBJ2-3; 13 bases agree with TRBD2. V dropped 1 base and J dropped 6; count of bases not matched to a gene: 4. CDR1 and CDR2 from the germline V gene are GTSNPN and SVGIG (reference sequence). The CDR3 consists of 15 residues.

The chain joins TRBV12-3 or TRBV12-4 to TRBJ1-6; TRBD1 is a possible D gene (5 bases). V lost 7 bases to trimming and J lost 9 bases, with 13 bases between them. The CDR3 covers 13 residues. The CDR3 protein is CASTGRGISPLHF. The CDR3 DNA follows: TGTGCCAGCACCGGCCGGGGGATTTCACCCCTCCACTTT.

V is TRBV5-4 and J is TRBJ2-5; 11 nucleotides align to TRBD2. The CDR3 runs to 16 residues. The ends lost 4 bases at V and 3 bases at J; junction bases unmatched: 8. Germline V gene lookup returns CDR1 SGHNT and CDR2 YYREEE (reference sequence). For the CDR3, the DNA is TGTGCCAGCAGCCGGGGCGTAGCGGGAGGGGAAGAGACCCAGTACTTC. It specifies CASSRGVAGGEETQYF.

The J gene is TRBJ1-2, the V gene TRBV4-1, with D uncertain. CDR1 and CDR2 (germline): MGHRA, YSYEKL. This CDR3 contains 12 residues. Trimming cost V 5 bases and J 11 bases, with 15 bases left between them. As DNA, the CDR3 is TGCGCCAGCAGCGGGCGGGCCCGGCGGTACACCTTC. As protein: CASSGRARRYTF.

This chain links TRBV20-1 with TRBJ1-4; tentative D call: TRBD1 (5 bases). The CDR3 runs to 11 residues. The germline V and J ends were trimmed by 3 bases and 10 bases, with 9 bases remaining between them. Germline CDR1 and CDR2: DFQATT and SNEGSKA (reference sequence). CDR3 region: CSARRGGKLFF. The CDR3 DNA follows: TGCAGTGCTAGGCGGGGGGGAAAACTGTTTTTT.

The rearrangement joins TRBV29-1 to TRBJ1-1; D not resolved. Trimming left V 7 bases short and J 0 bases short, with 12 bases between. Looked up from germline, CDR1 is SQVTM and CDR2 is ANQGSEA. This CDR3 region has 13 residues. The CDR3 DNA follows: TGCAGCGGGGTGGGTCGGGTGAACACTGAAGCTTTCTTT. Protein sequence: CSGVGRVNTEAFF. Complete variable domain (other parts from reference TRBV29-1 and TRBJ1-1): SAVISQKPSRDICQRGTSLTIQCQVDSQVTMMFWYRQQPGQSLTLIATANQGSEATYESGFVIDKFPISRPNLTFSTLTVSNMSPEDSSIYLCSGVGRVNTEAFFGQGTRLTVV.

This chain links TRBV10-3 with TRBJ1-6; 8 nucleotides align to TRBD1. The germline V gene encodes CDR1 ENHRY and CDR2 SYGVKD. This CDR3 contains 13 residues. The junction had 2 bases not matched to a gene; V was cut back by 6 bases and J by 7 bases. The CDR3, as DNA: TGTGCCATCAGGACAGGGGAAAATTCACCCCTCCACTTT. Its translation: CAIRTGENSPLHF.

The V gene is TRBV7-2, the J gene TRBJ2-3, with TRBD1 identical over 9 bases. CDR1 SGHTA and CDR2 FQGNSA come from the germline V gene. With 6 bases clipped from V and 0 bases from J, the junction kept 1 base outside the gene matches. The CDR3 runs to 14 residues. The CDR3 DNA follows: TGTGCCAGCAGACAGGGGGCGAGCACAGATACGCAGTATTTT. It translates to CASRQGASTDTQYF.

The chain couples TRBV20-1 to TRBJ1-6; 7 bases map to TRBD1. This CDR3 is built from 13 residues. Germline CDR1 is DFQATT and CDR2 is SNEGSKA (reference sequence). V shed 3 bases, J shed 9 bases, and the junction held 5 bases outside the gene matches. In DNA form, the CDR3 reads TGCAGTGCTAGTTCAGGGGGTGGTTCACCCCTCCACTTT. Encoded protein: CSASSGGGSPLHF.

The chain recombines TRBV5-1 with TRBJ2-1; D may be TRBD2 (6 bases). CDR1 is SGHRS and CDR2 is YFSETQ in the germline V gene. The germline V and J ends were trimmed by 7 bases and 6 bases, with 23 bases remaining between them. The CDR3 sequence is 16 residues long. The CDR3 loop reads CASQERPAGPLNEQFF. The CDR3, as DNA: TGCGCCAGCCAAGAGCGCCCAGCGGGCCCCCTCAATGAGCAGTTCTTC.

The chain joins TRBV5-6 to TRBJ2-4; TRBD2 matches 7 bases. This CDR3 region has 15 residues. Trimming removed 2 bases from V and 8 bases from J; junction bases left unmatched: 10. Looked up from germline, CDR1 is SGHDT and CDR2 is YYEEEE. The DNA for the CDR3 is TGTGCCAGCAGCTTAGGGGTGCGGGGAGGGGACATTCAGTACTTC. Encoded protein: CASSLGVRGGDIQYF.

V is TRBV4-2 and J is TRBJ1-3; TRBD1 matches at 7 bases. After removal of 7 bases from V and 0 bases from J, the junction contained 12 bases not matched to a gene. Germline CDR1 and CDR2: LGHNA and YNFKEQ. The CDR3 has 17 residues. The CDR3 DNA follows: TGTGCCAGCACCGTATCCCGGGACAGTAGCTCTGGAAACACCATATATTTT. Its translation: CASTVSRDSSSGNTIYF.